The T cell receptor (beta chain) under discussion was sequenced for a study of PD-1 blockade in mismatch repair-deficient tumors. Only one count was recorded for this clone. CDR3 length: 13 residues. CDR1 and CDR2 (germline): SQVTM, ANQGSEA. Losses at the gene ends were 6 bases for V and 7 bases for J; bases not matched to a gene: 11. This table comes from immunoSEQ multiplex PCR, and its TCRdb copy is limited to in-frame clones, with some not included. This table holds 50,000 or so clones, over 75% found once. The starting material was PBMCs, obtained before pembrolizumab treatment. The clonotype was recovered from an adult with mismatch repair-deficient cancer. The rearrangement links TRBV29-1 to TRBJ1-2; 7 bases fit TRBD1. CDR3 sequence (DNA): TGCAGCGTACCCACTACAGGGGATGGTGGCTACACCTTC. Translation gives CSVPTTGDGGYTF.